The 32 T cell receptor beta chains reported below all come from one sample, sequenced in a study of Graves' ophthalmopathy and Graves' hyperthyroidism. From RNA, the CDR3 regions of TCR beta chains were amplified and sequenced. HTBI primers served in a first-round RT-PCR, which a second-round multiplex PCR followed. TCRdb itself ran the multiplex PCR reads through MiXCR, one entry per CDR3 protein. Among about 160,000 distinct CDR3 sequences listed, 39% were seen once. Sequencing input: peripheral blood. These TCRs come from a man aged 30 to 39 with Graves' ophthalmopathy.

This clonotype appeared a single time. At one end, the junction sequence differs from germline, possibly due to a read error. The DNA of the CDR3 is TGTACCATCAGTGCGAGGGGGACTGAAGCTTTCTTT. It codes for CTISARGTEAFF. The V gene is TRBV10-3, the J gene TRBJ1-1; D is perhaps TRBD1 (6 bases). The germline gives CDR1 ENHRY, CDR2 SYGVKD. The CDR3 is 12 amino acids.

This clonotype was observed at least ten times. This CDR3 is CSASGLMVTEGSYNSPLHF. DNA of the CDR3: TGCAGTGCTAGTGGACTGATGGTGACTGAGGGTTCCTATAATTCACCCCTCCACTTT. V and J are TRBV20-1 and TRBJ1-6; D remains unclear. CDR3 size: 19 residues. Trimming shortened V by 3 bases and J by 1 base, and 22 bases separated the two germline ends. Germline loops: CDR1 DFQATT, CDR2 SNEGSKA (reference sequence).

The rearrangement links TRBV28 to TRBJ1-5; no clear D. Per germline, CDR1 MDHEN and CDR2 SYDVKM. The CDR3 spans 15 residues. Trimming stripped 6 bases from V and 5 bases from J, with 17 bases between. The DNA for the CDR3 is TGTGCCAGCAGCCCTCGGATAGGGAATGATCAGCCCCAGCATTTT. This codes for CASSPRIGNDQPQHF.

This clonotype was picked up many times. The chain employs TRBV6-2 or TRBV6-3 and TRBJ2-7; a possible D gene is TRBD2 (5 bases). The germline V gene encodes CDR1 MNHEY and CDR2 SVGEGT. There are 13 residues in the CDR3. V lost 6 bases, J lost 1 base, and 10 bases lay in between. CDR3 loop: CASSRAESYEQYF. The CDR3 DNA reads as TGTGCCAGCAGCCGAGCGGAATCCTACGAGCAGTACTTC.

The V gene is TRBV24-1, the J gene TRBJ1-5; D might be TRBD1 (5 bases). Trimming cost V 0 bases and J 8 bases, with 7 bases left between them. Germline assignment: CDR1 KGHDR and CDR2 SFDVKD. This CDR3 region has 13 residues. The chain's CDR3 is CATSDLTGKPQHF. CDR3 bases: TGTGCCACCAGTGATTTGACAGGAAAGCCCCAGCATTTT.

The gene calls are TRBV9 and TRBJ2-7; TRBD1 agrees at 7 bases. The CDR3 totals 15 residues. Losses at the gene ends were 0 bases for V and 1 base for J; bases not matched to a gene: 4. Germline V gene lookup returns CDR1 SGDLS and CDR2 YYNGEE. The CDR3 nucleotides read TGTGCCAGCAGCGTAGGGGGACAGCGTTCCTACGAGCAGTACTTC. Its translation is CASSVGGQRSYEQYF.

This clonotype was recorded at least ten times. The rearrangement joins TRBV28 to TRBJ2-5; 7 bases agree with TRBD1. The germline CDR1 and CDR2 sequences are MDHEN and SYDVKM. Trimming removed 3 bases from V and 3 bases from J; junction bases left unmatched: 10. CDR3 size: 16 residues. For the CDR3, the DNA is TGTGCCAGCAGTTTCGGGACAGAGAGTCTGAAAGAGACCCAGTACTTC. This gives the protein CASSFGTESLKETQYF.

Ten or more counts support this clonotype. This chain connects TRBV28 to TRBJ2-2; maybe TRBD2 (5 bases). V was cut by 2 bases and J by 4 bases, with 11 bases left in between. This CDR3 region has 15 residues. CDR1 and CDR2 from the germline V gene are MDHEN and SYDVKM. The CDR3 region has the DNA TGTGCCAGCAGTTTAGTTGGAGGAGCCACCGGGGAGCTGTTTTTT. Translation: CASSLVGGATGELFF.

At least ten counts were recorded for this clonotype. The chain links TRBV25-1 to TRBJ1-5, with D unclear. Germline assignment: CDR1 MGHDK and CDR2 SYGVNS. Trimming left V 2 bases short and J 8 bases short, with 10 bases between. CDR3 size: 13 residues. CDR3 sequence: CASSEGLTKPQHF. CDR3 DNA: TGTGCCAGCAGTGAAGGGCTCACGAAGCCCCAGCATTTT.

J is TRBJ1-5 and V is TRBV10-1, with TRBD1 matching over 9 bases. The CDR3 is 14 residues long. V gave up 2 bases and J gave up 6 bases; unmatched junction bases: 2. CDR1 WNHNN and CDR2 SYGVQD come from the germline V gene (reference sequence). For the CDR3, the DNA is TGCGCCAGCAGTGAGGGGACAGGGACTCAGCCCCAGCATTTT. This gives the protein CASSEGTGTQPQHF.

This chain uses TRBV28 with TRBJ1-1; D remains unclear. V lost 10 bases and J lost 3, with 12 bases in between. Germline loops: CDR1 MDHEN, CDR2 SYDVKM. The CDR3 sequence is 12 residues long. The DNA of the CDR3 is TGTGCCACCTCGGACGGGTACACTGAAGCTTTCTTT. This gives the protein CATSDGYTEAFF.

This clonotype was seen at least ten times. This chain connects TRBV24-1 to TRBJ1-5, with D perhaps TRBD1 (6 bases). The germline V and J ends were trimmed by 3 bases and 13 bases, with 9 bases remaining between them. This CDR3 has 11 residues. Germline values: CDR1 KGHDR, CDR2 SFDVKD. The CDR3 coding sequence is TGTGCCACCAGTGATGACAGGAATCAGCATTTT. Encoded protein: CATSDDRNQHF.

This clonotype appeared a few times. V usage is TRBV12-3 or TRBV12-4 and J usage is TRBJ2-7; unclear D gene. Trimming shortened V by 4 bases and J by 0 bases, and 7 bases separated the two germline ends. This CDR3 has 13 residues. This CDR3 reads CASSWGSSYEQYF. CDR3 nucleotides: TGTGCCAGCAGTTGGGGTAGCTCCTACGAGCAGTACTTC.

This clonotype came up many times. The rearrangement joins TRBV11-3 to TRBJ1-1; a weak D match, TRBD1 (6 bases). This CDR3 is built from 15 residues. Germline assignment: CDR1 SGHNT and CDR2 YENEEA. Trimming shortened V by 1 base and J by 5 bases, and 14 bases separated the two germline ends. The CDR3 region has the DNA TGTGCCAGCAGCTTAGTCTCGGGGGCGAGTACTGAAGCTTTCTTT. Encoded protein: CASSLVSGASTEAFF.

A few counts support this clonotype. V is TRBV6-5 and J is TRBJ1-5; D unresolved. The CDR3 is 16 amino acids. Germline loops: CDR1 MNHEY, CDR2 SVGAGI. Trimming removed 2 bases at V and 0 bases at J, with 11 bases between. This CDR3 reads CASSYGTGVSNQPQHF. In DNA, the CDR3 is TGTGCCAGCAGTTACGGTACCGGGGTTAGCAATCAGCCCCAGCATTTT.

The chain uses TRBV5-1 and TRBJ1-1; D gene uncertain. The CDR3 consists of 12 residues. The germline V and J ends were trimmed by 2 bases and 7 bases, with 9 bases remaining between them. Germline V gene data show CDR1 as SGHRS and CDR2 as YFSETQ. The CDR3 loop reads CASSFGVHEAFF. The DNA for the CDR3 is TGCGCCAGCAGCTTCGGGGTACATGAAGCTTTCTTT.

This clonotype was counted ten times or more. This sequence joins TRBV24-1 and TRBJ1-5; D is perhaps TRBD1 (6 bases). The CDR3 runs to 16 residues. V lost 4 bases and J lost 2, with 14 bases in between. Per germline, CDR1 KGHDR and CDR2 SFDVKD. The CDR3, as DNA: TGTGCCACCAGTGACACCACAGGGAGTCGCAATCAGCCCCAGCATTTT. Amino acid sequence: CATSDTTGSRNQPQHF.

This clonotype was counted at least ten times. This sequence joins TRBV20-1 and TRBJ2-7, with D unresolved. V dropped 4 bases and J dropped 0 bases, with 13 bases sitting between them. CDR3 length equals 14 residues. Germline CDR1 is DFQATT and CDR2 is SNEGSKA (reference sequence). CDR3 sequence reads: CSANSATRSYEQYF. The CDR3 nucleotides are TGCAGTGCTAATTCTGCGACCCGCTCCTACGAGCAGTACTTC.

This chain joins TRBV7-2 and TRBJ2-7; the match to TRBD1 covers 10 bases. The CDR3 contains 14 residues. V dropped 1 base and J dropped 7; count of bases not matched to a gene: 4. Germline CDR1 is SGHTA and CDR2 is FQGNSA. The CDR3 coding sequence is TGTGCCAGCAGCTTAGGGACAGGGGGAGAAGAGCAGTACTTC. Its translation: CASSLGTGGEEQYF. Complete variable domain (other parts from reference TRBV7-2 and TRBJ2-7): GAGVSQSPSNKVTEKGKDVELRCDPISGHTALYWYRQSLGQGLEFLIYFQGNSAPDKSGLPSDRFSAERTGGSVSTLTIQRTQQEDSAVYLCASSLGTGGEEQYFGPGTRLTVT.

This clonotype was counted many times. The chain joins TRBV5-1 to TRBJ1-6; no clear D gene. Germline V gene lookup returns CDR1 SGHRS and CDR2 YFSETQ. V lost 1 base, J lost 10 bases, and 15 bases lay in between. The length of the CDR3 is 15 residues. The CDR3 protein is CASSLSAPAGSPLHF. The CDR3 coding sequence is TGCGCCAGCAGCTTGTCGGCCCCCGCCGGATCACCCCTCCACTTT.

This clonotype was observed many times. The chain links TRBV28 to TRBJ2-7; the match to TRBD1 covers 7 bases. With 3 bases clipped from V and 5 bases from J, the junction kept 16 bases outside the gene matches. CDR3 size: 17 residues. Germline lookup yields CDR1 MDHEN and CDR2 SYDVKM. CDR3 in DNA: TGTGCCAGCAGTTTCTTCATCGACAGGGCCATGAGAAACGAGCAGTACTTC. Translation: CASSFFIDRAMRNEQYF.

The CDR3 DNA is TGTGCCAGCGCATCCATAAGACAGGGTATGCATCAGCCCCAGCATTTT. It translates to CASASIRQGMHQPQHF. The V and J genes are TRBV27 and TRBJ1-5, with 7 bases fitting TRBD1. V was clipped by 8 bases and J by 5 bases; unmatched bases: 15. Germline assignment: CDR1 MNHEY and CDR2 SMNVEV (reference sequence). The length of the CDR3 is 16 residues.

This clonotype was recorded only once. This rearrangement joins TRBV11-1 to TRBJ2-1, with a possible D match to TRBD2 (6 bases). The CDR3 spans 15 residues. Trimming shortened V by 2 bases and J by 8 bases, and 16 bases separated the two germline ends. Germline CDR1 reads SGHAT; CDR2 reads FQDESV (reference sequence). CDR3 residues: CASSLLRDGNHEQFF. The CDR3 DNA follows: TGTGCCAGCAGCTTATTGCGGGACGGTAACCATGAGCAGTTCTTC.

This clonotype was recorded many times. Likely a read error: the CDR3 ends without its conserved phenylalanine or tryptophan. This chain connects TRBV5-1 to TRBJ2-7; D is undetermined. CDR1 and CDR2 from the germline V gene are SGHRS and YFSETQ. V shed 5 bases and J shed 2 bases, with 8 bases lying between them. The CDR3 is 12 residues long. CDR3 DNA sequence: TGCGCCAGCAGGAGGAACACCTACGAGCAGTACTAC. The encoded protein is CASRRNTYEQYY.

This clonotype was observed a few times. The chain recombines TRBV12-3 or TRBV12-4 with TRBJ1-3; unclear D gene. This CDR3 is 14 amino acids long. V dropped 2 bases and J dropped 0 bases, with 5 bases sitting between them. DNA of the CDR3: TGTGCCAGCAGTTTAACTCGCTCTGGAAACACCATATATTTT. Encoded protein: CASSLTRSGNTIYF.

There are many counts of this clonotype. In nucleotides, the CDR3 is TGCAGCGTAGGACTTCGCATCAGCTCCTACGAGCAGTACTTC. Translation: CSVGLRISSYEQYF. The chain is built from TRBV29-1 and TRBJ2-7; TRBD2 might be the D (5 bases). The ends were cut back, 6 bases at V and 0 bases at J, with 15 bases in the middle. Germline loops: CDR1 SQVTM, CDR2 ANQGSEA. The CDR3 totals 14 residues.

There are many counts of this clonotype. The V and J genes are TRBV7-2 and TRBJ1-1; D unclear. The CDR3 has 16 residues. Trimming left V 5 bases short and J 0 bases short, with 16 bases between. Per germline, CDR1 SGHTA and CDR2 FQGNSA. The CDR3 coding sequence is TGTGCCAGCAGCCGGAGTTTCGCGCCCATGAACACTGAAGCTTTCTTT. It codes for CASSRSFAPMNTEAFF.

This clonotype was counted ten times or more. The chain joins TRBV4-3 to TRBJ2-7; D ambiguous. The CDR3 length is 13 residues. The V gene lost 1 base and the J gene lost 2 bases, with 6 bases spanning the gap. Germline lookup yields CDR1 LGHNA and CDR2 YSLEER. As DNA, the CDR3 is TGCGCCAGCAGCCAAGGGGTAACCTACGAGCAGTACTTC. Amino acid sequence: CASSQGVTYEQYF.

On this clonotype itself: An end of the junction does not agree with germline; a read error may underlie this. The rearrangement uses TRBV7-2 and TRBJ2-5, with 8 bases lining up with TRBD2. The CDR3 extends over 14 amino acids. Germline V gene lookup returns CDR1 SGHTA and CDR2 FQGNSA. Here the CDR3 DNA reads TGTGCCAGCAGCTTAGGTGGTAGCGGGATCCTCCGGTGGTTC. This translates into CASSLGGSGILRWF.

The V and J genes are TRBV6-2 or TRBV6-3 and TRBJ1-6; 11 nucleotides agree with TRBD1. The V and J ends lost 8 bases and 8 bases, in that order; junction bases with no gene match: 5. Germline V lookup: CDR1 MNHEY, CDR2 SVGEGT. The CDR3 extends over 14 amino acids. The CDR3 nucleotides read TGTGCCAGCGACCCGGGACAGGGGGATTCACCCCTCCACTTT. Its protein product is CASDPGQGDSPLHF.

This clonotype has ten or more counts. The chain combines TRBV11-2 with TRBJ1-3, with D uncertain. The V and J ends lost 6 bases and 5 bases respectively, with 11 bases between them. The CDR3 is 13 residues long. Per germline, CDR1 SGHAT and CDR2 FQNNGV. Written as DNA, the CDR3 is TGTGCCAGCAGGTACGGACGGAGAAACACCATATATTTT. Its translation: CASRYGRRNTIYF.

The V call is TRBV7-2, the J call TRBJ2-5; D call uncertain. The CDR3 loop spans 12 amino acids. Per germline, CDR1 SGHTA and CDR2 FQGNSA. The V gene lost 6 bases and the J gene lost 5 bases, with 10 bases spanning the gap. The DNA of the CDR3 is TGTGCCAGCAGTGAAAATCTGGAGACCCAGTACTTC. As protein: CASSENLETQYF.